Sequencing of this T cell receptor (beta chain) was carried out in a study of blood T cells in healthy people across ages. This clonotype was counted ten times or more. Its antigen remains unknown. Study outcomes and limitations: The study found TCR beta diversity correlated strongly with naive T cell percentage.

Each sample yielded at least 7 million isolated PBMCs. The V end lost 8 bases, the J end lost 5 bases, and 13 bases lay between the germline ends. Germline CDR1 reads GTSNPN; CDR2 reads SVGIG (reference sequence). This CDR3 is 11 amino acids long. Sample-barcoded 5' priming and a J-beta primer mix drove a second PCR of roughly 6 to 12 cycles. A tag from a template-switch adaptor with 12 random nucleotides marked each cDNA molecule. One entry per CDR3 protein, called by TCRdb with MiXCR from the 5' RACE reads. The table lists roughly 1,500,000 distinct CDR3 sequences, around 35% of them singletons. The receptor's source is a woman aged 25 to 39 in good health. The chain carries TRBV30 and TRBJ2-7; D could derive from TRBD1 or TRBD2 (5 bases each). The sequenced sample was blood. The CDR3 is CAEGFGNEQYF. The CDR3 coding sequence is TGTGCCGAGGGGTTCGGAAACGAGCAGTACTTC.